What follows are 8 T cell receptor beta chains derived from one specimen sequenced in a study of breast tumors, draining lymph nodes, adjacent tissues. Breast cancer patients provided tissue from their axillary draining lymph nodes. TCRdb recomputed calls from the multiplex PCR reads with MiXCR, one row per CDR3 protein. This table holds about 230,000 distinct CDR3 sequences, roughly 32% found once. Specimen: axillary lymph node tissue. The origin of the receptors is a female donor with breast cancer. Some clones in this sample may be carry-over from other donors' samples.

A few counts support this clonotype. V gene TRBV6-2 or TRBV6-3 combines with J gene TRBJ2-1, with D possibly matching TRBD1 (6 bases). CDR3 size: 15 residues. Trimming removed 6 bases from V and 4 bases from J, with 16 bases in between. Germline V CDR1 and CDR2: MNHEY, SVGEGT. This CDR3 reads CASSRTERVYNEQFF. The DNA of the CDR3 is TGTGCCAGCAGCCGGACAGAGAGGGTTTACAATGAGCAGTTCTTC.

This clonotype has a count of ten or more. For the CDR3, the DNA is TGTGCCAGCAGCCCAGGGTCCAAGAAAGAGACCCAGTACTTC. It translates to CASSPGSKKETQYF. The V and J genes are TRBV7-2 and TRBJ2-5; the D gene is possibly TRBD1 (5 bases). There are 14 residues in the CDR3. The V end lost 5 bases, the J end lost 3 bases, and 13 bases lay between the germline ends. CDR1 and CDR2 (germline): SGHTA, FQGNSA.

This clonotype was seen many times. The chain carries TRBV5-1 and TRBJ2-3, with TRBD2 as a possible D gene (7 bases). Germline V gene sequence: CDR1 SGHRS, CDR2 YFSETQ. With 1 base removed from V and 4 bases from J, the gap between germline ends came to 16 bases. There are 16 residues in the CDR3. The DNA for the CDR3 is TGCGCCAGCAGCTTGTTAGGGGGGAGGGGCGCAGATACGCAGTATTTT. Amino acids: CASSLLGGRGADTQYF. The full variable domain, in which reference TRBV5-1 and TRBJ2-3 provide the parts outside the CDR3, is KAGVTQTPRYLIKTRGQQVTLSCSPISGHRSVSWYQQTPGQGLQFLFEYFSETQRNKGNFPGRFSGRQFSNSRSEMNVSTLELGDSALYLCASSLLGGRGADTQYFGPGTRLTVL.

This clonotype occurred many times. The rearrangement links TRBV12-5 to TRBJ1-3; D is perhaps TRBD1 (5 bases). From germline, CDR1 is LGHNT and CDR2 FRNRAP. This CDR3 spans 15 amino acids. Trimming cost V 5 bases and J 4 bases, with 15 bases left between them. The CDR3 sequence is CASGGKRGLGNTIYF. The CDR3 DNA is TGTGCTAGTGGTGGAAAGAGGGGCCTGGGAAACACCATATATTTT. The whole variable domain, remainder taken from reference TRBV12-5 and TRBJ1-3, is DARVTQTPRHKVTEMGQEVTMRCQPILGHNTVFWYRQTMMQGLELLAYFRNRAPLDDSGMPKDRFSAEMPDATLATLKIQPSEPRDSAVYFCASGGKRGLGNTIYFGEGSWLTVV.

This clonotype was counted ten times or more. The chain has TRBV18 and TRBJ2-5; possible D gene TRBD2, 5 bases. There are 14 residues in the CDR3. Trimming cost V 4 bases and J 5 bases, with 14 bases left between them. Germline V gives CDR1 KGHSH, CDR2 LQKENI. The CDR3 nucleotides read TGTGCCAGCTCACAAGGACTGCGAGGGGAGACCCAGTACTTC. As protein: CASSQGLRGETQYF. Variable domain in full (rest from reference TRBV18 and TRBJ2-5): NAGVMQNPRHLVRRRGQEARLRCSPMKGHSHVYWYRQLPEEGLKFMVYLQKENIIDESGMPKERFSAEFPKEGPSILRIQQVVRGDSAAYFCASSQGLRGETQYFGPGTRLLVL.

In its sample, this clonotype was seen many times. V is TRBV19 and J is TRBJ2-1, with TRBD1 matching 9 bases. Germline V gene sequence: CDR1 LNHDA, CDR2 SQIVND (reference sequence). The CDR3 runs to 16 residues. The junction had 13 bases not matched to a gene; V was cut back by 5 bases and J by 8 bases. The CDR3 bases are TGTGCCAGTAGTTCGATACCGGGACAGGGTGCCGATGAGCAGTTCTTC. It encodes CASSSIPGQGADEQFF.

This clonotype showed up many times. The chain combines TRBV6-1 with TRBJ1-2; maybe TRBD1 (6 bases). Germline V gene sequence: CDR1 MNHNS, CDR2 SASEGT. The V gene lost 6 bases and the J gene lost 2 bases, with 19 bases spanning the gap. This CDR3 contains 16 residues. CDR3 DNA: TGTGCCAGCAGGAAAACCCCAGGGGAAGGCAACTATGGCTACACCTTC. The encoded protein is CASRKTPGEGNYGYTF.

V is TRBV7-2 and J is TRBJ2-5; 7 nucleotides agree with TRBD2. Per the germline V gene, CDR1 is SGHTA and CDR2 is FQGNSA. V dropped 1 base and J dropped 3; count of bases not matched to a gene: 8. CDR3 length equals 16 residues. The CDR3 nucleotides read TGTGCCAGCAGCTTAGGGGGGGGAGGGCAGAAAGAGACCCAGTACTTC. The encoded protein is CASSLGGGGQKETQYF.